What follows are 2 T cell receptor beta chains derived from one specimen sequenced in a study of T cell clonality in common variable immunodeficiency (dated by TCRdb to between 2015 and 2017). Their specific antigens are unknown. The research as a whole found: Reportedly, TCRbeta sequences from CVID had fewer deletions and N-nucleotide insertions, and highly modified clones with 13 or more V deletions were absent from CVID.

The library relied on the immunoSEQ multiplex PCR assay. TCRdb took over this immuneACCESS table, retaining in-frame rearrangements with V and J assigned. Such tables are incomplete; in checked studies, under half of the missing clones stem from an unresolved V gene, and the remainder is unexplained. For this sample, 17,000 or so clones are listed, none of them singletons. Around 13% of the sample rests with the top ten. Specimen: peripheral blood mononuclear cells. All receptors derive from a human donor with common variable immunodeficiency.

As for this clone: Coverage ceases 3 residues before the CDR3 finishes, and the germline J gene fills in the end. The rearrangement uses TRBV19 and TRBJ2-1, with 15 bases aligning to TRBD2. The length of the CDR3 is 19 residues. Germline assignment: CDR1 LNHDA and CDR2 SQIVND (reference sequence). V was pared by 1 base and J by 1 base, with 5 bases of the junction left unmatched. The CDR3 sequence: CASSIVGGLAGGSYNEQFF. The sequenced CDR3 bases are TGTGCCAGTAGTATAGTGGGGGGACTAGCGGGAGGATCCTACAATGAG.

This clone was seen ten or more times. The read finishes 3 residues shy of the CDR3 end, and the germline J gene is used to complete it. The chain couples TRBV6-2 or TRBV6-3 to TRBJ1-1; D remains unclear. V was shortened by 6 bases and J by 0 bases, with 5 bases between the two germline ends. CDR3 length: 12 residues. Germline CDR1 reads MNHEY; CDR2 reads SVGEGT. Partial CDR3 DNA: TGTGCCAGCAGCCCAATGAACACTGAA. It translates to CASSPMNTE. The full CDR3 is CASSPMNTEAFF.